These 10 T cell receptor beta chains were sequenced from one sample in a study of blood T cell repertoires in COVID-19. The data were produced by immunoSEQ multiplex PCR, yet TCRdb's version contains in-frame clones alone and is incomplete. The sample lists around 72,000 clones, roughly 82% occurring once. What was sequenced was peripheral blood. The receptors shown here come from a human donor in a cohort sampled during active COVID-19.

The chain has TRBV29-1 and TRBJ1-1, with 9 bases identical to TRBD1. This CDR3 is built from 15 residues. J gave up 1 base and V 7 bases, and 10 bases lay outside the gene matches. Germline V gene lookup returns CDR1 SQVTM and CDR2 ANQGSEA. CDR3 DNA: TGCAGCGCAAGACCTAGACAGGGGGGGAACACTGAAGCTTTCTTT. Encoded protein: CSARPRQGGNTEAFF.

This clone ranks as medium-sized. The chain couples TRBV7-8 to TRBJ1-2, with D uncertain. V shed 1 base and J shed 7 bases, with 7 bases lying between them. This CDR3 is built from 12 residues. Per germline, CDR1 SGHVS and CDR2 FQNEAQ. The CDR3 DNA follows: TGTGCCAGCAGCTTAGGGAGGAGTGGCTACACCTTC. Protein: CASSLGRSGYTF.

The V gene is TRBV3-1 (or the pseudogene TRBV3-2), the J gene TRBJ2-5, with a weak D call TRBD1 (5 bases). The CDR3 spans 16 residues. Germline values: CDR1 LGHDT, CDR2 YNNKEL (reference sequence). The V and J ends lost 0 bases and 0 bases respectively, with 11 bases between them. CDR3 DNA: TGTGCCAGCAGCCAAGAGGTTTTGGGGCACCAAGAGACCCAGTACTTC. Protein product: CASSQEVLGHQETQYF.

The genes are TRBV6-1 and TRBJ1-2; D gene unclear. There are 15 residues in the CDR3. Germline CDR1 and CDR2: MNHNS and SASEGT. V was shortened by 1 base and J by 7 bases, with 16 bases between the two germline ends. CDR3: CASSEGGQLRVGYTF. CDR3 bases: TGTGCCAGCAGTGAAGGAGGCCAGCTTCGCGTTGGCTACACCTTC.

This chain uses TRBV3-1 (or the pseudogene TRBV3-2) with TRBJ2-3; perhaps TRBD1 as D (6 bases). The CDR3 length is 13 residues. Germline-derived CDR1 and CDR2 are LGHDT and YNNKEL (reference sequence). Trimming removed 1 base from V and 9 bases from J, with 11 bases in between. Here the CDR3 reads CASSQGGGETQYF. The CDR3 DNA reads as TGTGCCAGCAGCCAAGGAGGGGGAGAGACGCAGTATTTT.

The CDR3 is CASSLSGGLDTQYF. In DNA form, the CDR3 reads TGCGCCAGCAGCTTAAGCGGGGGGCTTGATACGCAGTATTTT. The chain joins TRBV5-1 to TRBJ2-3; 9 bases match TRBD2. V shed 2 bases, J shed 6 bases, and the junction held 4 bases outside the gene matches. Germline CDR1 and CDR2: SGHRS and YFSETQ. There are 14 residues in the CDR3.

This chain links TRBV15 with TRBJ1-4; D is uncertain. Germline CDR1 LNHNV, CDR2 YYDKDF (reference sequence). This CDR3 spans 15 amino acids. V lost 0 bases and J 4 bases, leaving 9 bases between the germline ends. The chain's CDR3 is CATSRDHSGNEKLFF. As DNA, the CDR3 is TGTGCCACCAGCAGAGATCACAGCGGTAATGAAAAACTGTTTTTT.

This rearrangement joins TRBV19 to TRBJ2-7, with a weak D call TRBD2 (5 bases). Trimming removed 3 bases at V and 1 base at J, with 10 bases between. This CDR3 spans 14 amino acids. Per the germline V gene, CDR1 is LNHDA and CDR2 is SQIVND (reference sequence). DNA for the CDR3: TGTGCCAGTAGTATGGGTCGGGGTTCCTACGAGCAGTACTTC. Its translation is CASSMGRGSYEQYF.

This clone has just a few counts. The rearrangement uses TRBV5-1 and TRBJ1-2; 12 bases are shared with TRBD1. CDR3 length: 15 residues. The trim removed 5 bases at V and 7 bases at J, leaving 9 bases unmatched. The germline V gene has CDR1 SGHRS and CDR2 YFSETQ. The DNA of the CDR3 is TGCGCCAGCAGGTCTCCCGGGACAGGGGGCTCTGGCTACACCTTC. Protein product: CASRSPGTGGSGYTF.

The rearrangement uses TRBV19 and TRBJ1-2; 10 bases line up with TRBD1. CDR1 LNHDA and CDR2 SQIVND come from the germline V gene (reference sequence). V gave up 6 bases and J gave up 5 bases; unmatched junction bases: 15. The CDR3 totals 17 residues. CDR3 sequence (DNA): TGTGCCAGTAGGCTCCGGGACAGGGGCGCCCCCCGGTATGGCTACACCTTC. It encodes CASRLRDRGAPRYGYTF.